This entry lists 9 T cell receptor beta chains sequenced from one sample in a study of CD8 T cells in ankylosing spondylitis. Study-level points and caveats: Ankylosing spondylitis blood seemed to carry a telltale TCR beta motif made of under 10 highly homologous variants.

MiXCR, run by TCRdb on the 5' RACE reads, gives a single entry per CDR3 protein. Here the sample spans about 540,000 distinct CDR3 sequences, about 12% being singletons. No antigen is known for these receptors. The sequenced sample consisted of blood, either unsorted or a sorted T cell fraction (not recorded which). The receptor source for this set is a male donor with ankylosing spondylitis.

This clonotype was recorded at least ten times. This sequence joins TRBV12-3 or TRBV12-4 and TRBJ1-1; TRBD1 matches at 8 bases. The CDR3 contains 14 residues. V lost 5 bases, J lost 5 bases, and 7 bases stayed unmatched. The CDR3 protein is CASSPGGWGTEAFF. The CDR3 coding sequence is TGTGCCAGCAGTCCAGGGGGCTGGGGTACTGAAGCTTTCTTT.

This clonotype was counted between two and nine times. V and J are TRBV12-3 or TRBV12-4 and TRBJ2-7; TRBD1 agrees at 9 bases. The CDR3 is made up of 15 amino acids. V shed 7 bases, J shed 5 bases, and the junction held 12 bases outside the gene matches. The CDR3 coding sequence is TGTGCCAGCACCCTTAGGGGACAGGGAATCCACGAGCAGTACTTC. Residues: CASTLRGQGIHEQYF.

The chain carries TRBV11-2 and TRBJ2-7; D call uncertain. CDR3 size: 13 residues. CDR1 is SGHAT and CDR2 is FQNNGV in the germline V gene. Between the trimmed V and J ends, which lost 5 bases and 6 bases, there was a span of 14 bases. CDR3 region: CASSVAGYTEQYF. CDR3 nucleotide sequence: TGTGCCAGCAGCGTAGCCGGCTATACCGAGCAGTACTTC. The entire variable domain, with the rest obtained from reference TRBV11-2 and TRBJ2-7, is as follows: EAGVAQSPRYKIIEKRQSVAFWCNPISGHATLYWYQQILGQGPKLLIQFQNNGVVDDSQLPKDRFSAERLKGVDSTLKIQPAKLEDSAVYLCASSVAGYTEQYFGPGTRLTVT.

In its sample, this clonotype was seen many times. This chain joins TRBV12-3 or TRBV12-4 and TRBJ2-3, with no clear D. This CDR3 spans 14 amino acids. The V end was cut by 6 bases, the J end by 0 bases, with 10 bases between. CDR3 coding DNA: TGTGCCAGCAGCAGCCTATCCAGCACAGATACGCAGTATTTT. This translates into CASSSLSSTDTQYF.

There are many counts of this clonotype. The CDR3: CAISDQRNTEAFF. The CDR3 region has the DNA TGTGCCATCAGTGACCAGCGGAACACTGAAGCTTTCTTT. The genes are TRBV10-3 and TRBJ1-1; D gene uncertain. The germline CDR1 and CDR2 sequences are ENHRY and SYGVKD. Trimming pared 3 bases from V and 1 base from J, leaving 6 bases between. CDR3 length: 13 amino acids.

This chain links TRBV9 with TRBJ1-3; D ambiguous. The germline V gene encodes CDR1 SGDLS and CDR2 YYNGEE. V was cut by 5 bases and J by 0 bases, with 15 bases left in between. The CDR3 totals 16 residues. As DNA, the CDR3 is TGTGCCAGCAGGAGGACGGATAAAAGCTCTGGAAACACCATATATTTT. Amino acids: CASRRTDKSSGNTIYF.

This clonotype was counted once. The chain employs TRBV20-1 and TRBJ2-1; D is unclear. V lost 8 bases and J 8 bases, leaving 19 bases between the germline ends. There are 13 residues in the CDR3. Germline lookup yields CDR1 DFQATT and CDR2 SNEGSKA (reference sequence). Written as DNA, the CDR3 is TGCAGTTTTAGACCGGGTAGCAGGTATGAGCAGTTCTTC. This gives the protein CSFRPGSRYEQFF.

CDR3 in amino acids: CASSVVEALWAGELFF. The CDR3 DNA sequence: TGTGCCAGCAGCGTAGTGGAGGCCCTGTGGGCCGGGGAGCTGTTTTTT. This chain links TRBV9 with TRBJ2-2; D may be TRBD2 (5 bases). The CDR3 has 16 amino acids. Germline-derived CDR1 and CDR2 are SGDLS and YYNGEE. The V and J ends lost 0 bases and 6 bases respectively, with 15 bases between them.

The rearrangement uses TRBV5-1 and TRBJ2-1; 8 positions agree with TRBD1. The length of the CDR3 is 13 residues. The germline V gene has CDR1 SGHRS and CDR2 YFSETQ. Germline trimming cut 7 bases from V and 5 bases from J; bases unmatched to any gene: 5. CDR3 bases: TGCGCCAGCTATCCGGGACAGGACAATGAGCAGTTCTTC. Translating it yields CASYPGQDNEQFF.